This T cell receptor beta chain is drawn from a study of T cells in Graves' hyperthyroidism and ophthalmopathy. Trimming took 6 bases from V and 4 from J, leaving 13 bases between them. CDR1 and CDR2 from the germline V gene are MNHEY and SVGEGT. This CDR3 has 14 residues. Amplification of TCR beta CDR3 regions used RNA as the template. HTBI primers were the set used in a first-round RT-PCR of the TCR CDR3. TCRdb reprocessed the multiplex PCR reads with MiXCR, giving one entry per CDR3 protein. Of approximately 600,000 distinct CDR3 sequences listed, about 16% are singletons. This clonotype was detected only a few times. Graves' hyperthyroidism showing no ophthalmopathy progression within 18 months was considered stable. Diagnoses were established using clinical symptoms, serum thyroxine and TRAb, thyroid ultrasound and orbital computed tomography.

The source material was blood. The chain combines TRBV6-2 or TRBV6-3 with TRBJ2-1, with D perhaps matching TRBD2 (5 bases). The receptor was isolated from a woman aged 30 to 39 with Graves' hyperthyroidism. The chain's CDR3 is CASRLSGDYNEQFF. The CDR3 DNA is TGTGCCAGCAGACTCAGCGGAGATTACAATGAGCAGTTCTTC.